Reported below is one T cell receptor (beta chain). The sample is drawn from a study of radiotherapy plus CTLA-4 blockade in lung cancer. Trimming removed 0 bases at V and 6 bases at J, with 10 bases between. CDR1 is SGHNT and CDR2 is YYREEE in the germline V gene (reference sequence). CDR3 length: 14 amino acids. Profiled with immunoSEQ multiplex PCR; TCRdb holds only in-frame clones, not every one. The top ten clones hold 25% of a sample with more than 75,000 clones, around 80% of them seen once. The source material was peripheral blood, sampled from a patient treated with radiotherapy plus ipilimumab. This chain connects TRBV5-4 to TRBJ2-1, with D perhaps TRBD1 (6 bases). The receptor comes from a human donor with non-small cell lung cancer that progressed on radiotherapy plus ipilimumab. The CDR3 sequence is CASSLGGRLNEQFF. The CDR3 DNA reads TGTGCCAGCAGCTTGGGGGGGCGGCTCAATGAGCAGTTCTTC.